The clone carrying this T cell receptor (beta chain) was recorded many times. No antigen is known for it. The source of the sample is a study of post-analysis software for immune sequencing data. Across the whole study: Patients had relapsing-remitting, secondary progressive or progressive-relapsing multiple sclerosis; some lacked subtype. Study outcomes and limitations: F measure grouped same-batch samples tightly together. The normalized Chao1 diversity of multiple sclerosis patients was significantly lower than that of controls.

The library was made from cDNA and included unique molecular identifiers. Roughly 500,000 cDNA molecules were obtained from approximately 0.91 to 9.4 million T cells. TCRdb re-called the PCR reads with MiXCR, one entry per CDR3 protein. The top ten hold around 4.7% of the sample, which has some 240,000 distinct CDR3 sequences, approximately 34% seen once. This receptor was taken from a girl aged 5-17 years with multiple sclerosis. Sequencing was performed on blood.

The CDR3 DNA reads as TGCAGCGTTGATGGGGGCGGGGAGGCAGGCTACACCTTC. Its protein product is CSVDGGGEAGYTF. The rearrangement uses TRBV29-1 and TRBJ1-2; possible D gene TRBD1, 6 bases. The V gene lost 3 bases and the J gene lost 8 bases, with 16 bases spanning the gap. The CDR3 totals 13 residues. Germline V CDR1 and CDR2: SQVTM, ANQGSEA.